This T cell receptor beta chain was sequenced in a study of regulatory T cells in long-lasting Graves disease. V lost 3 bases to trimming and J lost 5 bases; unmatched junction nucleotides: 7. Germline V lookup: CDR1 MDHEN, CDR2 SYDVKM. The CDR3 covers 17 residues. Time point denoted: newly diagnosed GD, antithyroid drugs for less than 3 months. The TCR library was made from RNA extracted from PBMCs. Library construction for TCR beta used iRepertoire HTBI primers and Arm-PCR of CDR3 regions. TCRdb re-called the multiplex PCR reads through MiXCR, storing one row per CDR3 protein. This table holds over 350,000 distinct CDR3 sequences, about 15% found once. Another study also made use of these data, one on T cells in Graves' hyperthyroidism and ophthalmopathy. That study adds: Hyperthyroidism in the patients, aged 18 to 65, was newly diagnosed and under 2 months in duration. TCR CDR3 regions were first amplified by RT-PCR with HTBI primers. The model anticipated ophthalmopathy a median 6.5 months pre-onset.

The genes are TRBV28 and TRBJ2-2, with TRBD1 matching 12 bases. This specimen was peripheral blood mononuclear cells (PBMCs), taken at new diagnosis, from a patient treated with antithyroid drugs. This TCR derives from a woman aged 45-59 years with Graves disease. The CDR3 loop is CASSLGGQGAGTGELFF. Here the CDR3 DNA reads TGTGCCAGCAGTTTGGGGGGACAGGGGGCAGGGACCGGGGAGCTGTTTTTT.